Detailed here is one TCR beta chain. The antigen remains undetermined. The primer mix had 60 Vbeta and 13 Jbeta primers. Measured with immunoSEQ multiplex PCR; TCRdb has only the in-frame clones, and not every one. Of approximately 170,000 clones in the sample, approximately 70% were seen once. The data stem from a study of cytomegalovirus exposure and HLA in healthy donors. Broader study findings: Later genetic work tied a missense DCLRE1C variant to beta-chain V and J trimming.

CDR1 is MGHRA and CDR2 is YSYEKL in the germline V gene. The trim removed 0 bases at V and 5 bases at J, leaving 7 bases unmatched. This CDR3 spans 16 amino acids. Donors were nominally healthy when sampled, though unrecorded immune exposures were likely. This rearrangement joins TRBV4-1 to TRBJ2-7; 10 nucleotides agree with TRBD1. The clonotype was recovered from a woman aged 18-29 years in good health and CMV-seropositive. Sequenced: PBMCs. This chain's CDR3 is CASSQEPGQGLHEQYF. In nucleotides, the CDR3 is TGCGCCAGCAGCCAAGAACCGGGACAGGGGCTCCACGAGCAGTACTTC.